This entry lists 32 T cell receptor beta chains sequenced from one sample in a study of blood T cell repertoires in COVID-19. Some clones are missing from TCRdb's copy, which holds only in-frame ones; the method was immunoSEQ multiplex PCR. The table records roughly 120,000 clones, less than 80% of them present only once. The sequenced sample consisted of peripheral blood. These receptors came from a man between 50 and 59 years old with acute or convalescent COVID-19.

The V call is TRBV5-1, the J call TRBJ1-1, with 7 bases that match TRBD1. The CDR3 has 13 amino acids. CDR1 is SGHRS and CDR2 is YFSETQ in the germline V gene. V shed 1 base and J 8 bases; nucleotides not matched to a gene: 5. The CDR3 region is CASSLNRGEEAFF. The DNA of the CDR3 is TGCGCCAGCAGCTTGAACAGGGGTGAAGAAGCTTTCTTT.

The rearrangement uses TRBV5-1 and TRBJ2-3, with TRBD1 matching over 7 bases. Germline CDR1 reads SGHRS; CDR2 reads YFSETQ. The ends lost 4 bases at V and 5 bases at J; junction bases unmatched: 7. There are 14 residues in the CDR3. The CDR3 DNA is TGCGCCAGCAGCCCGGGACAGCTCTTAGATACGCAGTATTTT. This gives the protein CASSPGQLLDTQYF. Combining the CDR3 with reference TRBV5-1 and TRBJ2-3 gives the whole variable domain KAGVTQTPRYLIKTRGQQVTLSCSPISGHRSVSWYQQTPGQGLQFLFEYFSETQRNKGNFPGRFSGRQFSNSRSEMNVSTLELGDSALYLCASSPGQLLDTQYFGPGTRLTVL.

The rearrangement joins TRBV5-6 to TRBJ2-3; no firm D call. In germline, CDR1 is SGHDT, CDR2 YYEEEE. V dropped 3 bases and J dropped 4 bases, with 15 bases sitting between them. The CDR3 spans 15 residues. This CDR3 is CASSSLQVPPDTQYF. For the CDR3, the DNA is TGTGCCAGCAGCTCACTGCAGGTACCCCCAGATACGCAGTATTTT.

CDR3 sequence reads: CASSPGGRNYGYTF. The DNA of the CDR3 is TGTGCCAGCTCACCGGGGGGTCGGAACTATGGCTACACCTTC. This sequence joins TRBV18 and TRBJ1-2, with TRBD1 as a possible D gene (5 bases). This CDR3 has 14 residues. Germline-derived CDR1 and CDR2 are KGHSH and LQKENI. V was clipped by 3 bases and J by 2 bases, with 10 bases between them. Together with reference TRBV18 and TRBJ1-2, the CDR3 gives the full variable domain: NAGVMQNPRHLVRRRGQEARLRCSPMKGHSHVYWYRQLPEEGLKFMVYLQKENIIDESGMPKERFSAEFPKEGPSILRIQQVVRGDSAAYFCASSPGGRNYGYTFGSGTRLTVV.

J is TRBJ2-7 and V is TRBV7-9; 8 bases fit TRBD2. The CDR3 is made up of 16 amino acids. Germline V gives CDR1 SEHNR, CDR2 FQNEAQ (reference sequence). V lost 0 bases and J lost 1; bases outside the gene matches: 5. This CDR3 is CASSLARASGSYEQYF. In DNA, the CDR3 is TGTGCCAGCAGCTTAGCGAGGGCTAGCGGGTCCTACGAGCAGTACTTC.

The CDR3 nucleotides are TGTGCCAGCAGCGACGGGAGGGCCCAAATTCGTCCCGGGGAGCTGTTTTTT. Encoded protein: CASSDGRAQIRPGELFF. This chain connects TRBV9 to TRBJ2-2; 8 bases fit TRBD2. V lost 3 bases, J lost 6 bases, and 13 bases stayed unmatched. The CDR3 sequence is 17 residues long. Germline CDR1 and CDR2: SGDLS and YYNGEE.

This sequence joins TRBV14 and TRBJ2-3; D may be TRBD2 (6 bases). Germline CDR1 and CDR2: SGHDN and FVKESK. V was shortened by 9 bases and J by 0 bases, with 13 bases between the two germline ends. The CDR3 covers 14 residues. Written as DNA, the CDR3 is TGTGCCAGTAAATCGGGGGTAAGCACAGATACGCAGTATTTT. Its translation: CASKSGVSTDTQYF.

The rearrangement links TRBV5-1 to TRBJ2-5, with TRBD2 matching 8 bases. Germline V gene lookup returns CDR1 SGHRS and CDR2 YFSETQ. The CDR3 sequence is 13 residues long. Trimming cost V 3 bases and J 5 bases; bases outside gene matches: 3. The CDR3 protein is CASSSGGMETQYF. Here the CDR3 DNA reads TGCGCCAGCAGCTCGGGGGGGATGGAGACCCAGTACTTC.

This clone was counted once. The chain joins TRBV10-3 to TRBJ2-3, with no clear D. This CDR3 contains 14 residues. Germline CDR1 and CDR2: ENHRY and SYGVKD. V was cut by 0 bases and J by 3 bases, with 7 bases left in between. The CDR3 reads CAISESTLTDTQYF. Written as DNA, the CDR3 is TGTGCCATCAGTGAGTCGACTCTAACAGATACGCAGTATTTT.

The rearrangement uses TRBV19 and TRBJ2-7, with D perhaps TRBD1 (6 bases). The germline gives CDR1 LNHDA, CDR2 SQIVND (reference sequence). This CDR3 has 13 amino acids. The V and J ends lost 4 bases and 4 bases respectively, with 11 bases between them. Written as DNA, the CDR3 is TGTGCCAGTAGTACCACAGGGAATTACGAGCAGTACTTC. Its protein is CASSTTGNYEQYF. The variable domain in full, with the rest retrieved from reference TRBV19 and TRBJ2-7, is DGGITQSPKYLFRKEGQNVTLSCEQNLNHDAMYWYRQDPGQGLRLIYYSQIVNDFQKGDIAEGYSVSREKKESFPLTVTSAQKNPTAFYLCASSTTGNYEQYFGPGTRLTVT.

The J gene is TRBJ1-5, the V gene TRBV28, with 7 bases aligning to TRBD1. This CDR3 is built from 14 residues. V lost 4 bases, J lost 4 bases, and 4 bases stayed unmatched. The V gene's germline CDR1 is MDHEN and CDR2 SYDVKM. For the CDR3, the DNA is TGTGCCAGCAGTTCGACAGGGTGGAATCAGCCCCAGCATTTT. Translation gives CASSSTGWNQPQHF.

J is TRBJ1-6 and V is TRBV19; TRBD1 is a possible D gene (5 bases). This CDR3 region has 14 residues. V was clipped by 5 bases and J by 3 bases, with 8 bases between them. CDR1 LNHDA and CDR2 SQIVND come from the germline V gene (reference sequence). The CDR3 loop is CASSADIYNSPLHF. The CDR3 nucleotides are TGTGCCAGTAGTGCGGACATCTATAATTCACCCCTCCACTTT.

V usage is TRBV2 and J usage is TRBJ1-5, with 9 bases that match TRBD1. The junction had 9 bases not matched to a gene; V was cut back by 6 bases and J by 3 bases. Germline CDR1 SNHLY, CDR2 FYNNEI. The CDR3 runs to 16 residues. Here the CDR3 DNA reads TGTGCCAGCAGAAGCCTCAGGACAGGGGTCAATCAGCCCCAGCATTTT. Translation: CASRSLRTGVNQPQHF.

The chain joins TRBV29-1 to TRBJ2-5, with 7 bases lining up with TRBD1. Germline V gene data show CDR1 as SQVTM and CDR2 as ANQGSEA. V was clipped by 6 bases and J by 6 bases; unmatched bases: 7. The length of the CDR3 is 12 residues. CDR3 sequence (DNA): TGCAGCGTGAGACAGGGTGTAAAGACCCAGTACTTC. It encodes CSVRQGVKTQYF.

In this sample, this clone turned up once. Here the CDR3 DNA reads TGCGCCAGCAGCTTGGTTGCGGGAAGGGGTGAGACCCAGTACTTC. Translation: CASSLVAGRGETQYF. This sequence joins TRBV5-1 and TRBJ2-5; the D gene is possibly TRBD2 (6 bases). The germline V gene has CDR1 SGHRS and CDR2 YFSETQ. This CDR3 is built from 15 residues. The V and J ends lost 0 bases and 5 bases respectively, with 14 bases between them.

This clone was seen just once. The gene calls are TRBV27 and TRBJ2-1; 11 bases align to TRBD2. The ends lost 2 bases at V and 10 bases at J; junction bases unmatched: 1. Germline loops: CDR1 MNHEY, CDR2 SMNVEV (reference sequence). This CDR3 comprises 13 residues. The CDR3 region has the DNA TGTGCCAGCAGTTTAACTAGCGGGGGAGAGCAGTTCTTC. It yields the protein CASSLTSGGEQFF.

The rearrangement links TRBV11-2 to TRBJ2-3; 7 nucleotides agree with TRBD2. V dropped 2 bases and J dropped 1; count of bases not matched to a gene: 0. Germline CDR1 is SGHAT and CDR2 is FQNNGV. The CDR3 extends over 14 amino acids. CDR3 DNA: TGTGCCAGCAGCTTAACTAGCGGCACAGATACGCAGTATTTT. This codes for CASSLTSGTDTQYF.

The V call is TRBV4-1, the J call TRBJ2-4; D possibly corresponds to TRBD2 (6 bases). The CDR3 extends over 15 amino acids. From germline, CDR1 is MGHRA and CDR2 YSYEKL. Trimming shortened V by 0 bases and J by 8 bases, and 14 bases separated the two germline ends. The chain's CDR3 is CASSQEMREEDIQYF. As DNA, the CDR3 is TGCGCCAGCAGCCAAGAGATGAGGGAGGAGGACATTCAGTACTTC.

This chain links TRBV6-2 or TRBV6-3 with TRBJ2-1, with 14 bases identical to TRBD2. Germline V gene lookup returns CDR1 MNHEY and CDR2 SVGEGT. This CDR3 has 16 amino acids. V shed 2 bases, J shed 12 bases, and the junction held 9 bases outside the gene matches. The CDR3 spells CASSYPQGLAGESQFF. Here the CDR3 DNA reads TGTGCCAGCAGTTACCCTCAGGGACTAGCGGGGGAGTCGCAGTTCTTC.

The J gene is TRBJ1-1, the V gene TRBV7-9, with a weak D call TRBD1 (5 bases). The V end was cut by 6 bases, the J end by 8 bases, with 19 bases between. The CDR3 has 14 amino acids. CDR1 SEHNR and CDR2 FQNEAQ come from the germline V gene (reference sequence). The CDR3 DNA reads TGTGCCAGCAGGCTACAGGCCTTGCGCAGAGAAGCTTTCTTT. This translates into CASRLQALRREAFF. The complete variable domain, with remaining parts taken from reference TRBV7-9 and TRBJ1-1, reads DTGVSQNPRHKITKRGQNVTFRCDPISEHNRLYWYRQTLGQGPEFLTYFQNEAQLEKSRLLSDRFSAERPKGSFSTLEIQRTEQGDSAMYLCASRLQALRREAFFGQGTRLTVV.

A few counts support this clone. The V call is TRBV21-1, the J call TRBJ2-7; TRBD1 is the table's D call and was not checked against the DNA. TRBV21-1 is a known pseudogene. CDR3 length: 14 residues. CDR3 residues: CASSLRTSSYEQYF. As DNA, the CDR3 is TGTGCCAGCAGCCTAAGGACATCTTCCTACGAGCAGTACTTC.

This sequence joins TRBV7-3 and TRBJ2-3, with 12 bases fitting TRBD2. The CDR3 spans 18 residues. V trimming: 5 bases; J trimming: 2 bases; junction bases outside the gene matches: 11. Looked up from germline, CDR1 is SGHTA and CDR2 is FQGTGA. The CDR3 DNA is TGTGCCAGCAGCCCCGAGGAGACTAGCGGGAGAATCACAGATACGCAGTATTTT. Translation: CASSPEETSGRITDTQYF.

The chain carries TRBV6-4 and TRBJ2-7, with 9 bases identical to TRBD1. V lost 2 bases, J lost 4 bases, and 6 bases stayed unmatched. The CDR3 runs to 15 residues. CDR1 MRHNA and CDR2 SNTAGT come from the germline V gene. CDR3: CASSDRDRVGYEQYF. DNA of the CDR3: TGTGCCAGCAGTGACCGGGACAGGGTAGGGTACGAGCAGTACTTC.

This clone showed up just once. The CDR3 coding sequence is TGTGCCAGCAGCCAAGATCTGGGGAGCTCCTATAATTCACCCCTCCACTTT. Translating gives CASSQDLGSSYNSPLHF. This chain connects TRBV4-2 to TRBJ1-6; D is unclear. From germline, CDR1 is LGHNA and CDR2 YNFKEQ. The V end lost 0 bases, the J end lost 0 bases, and 9 bases lay between the germline ends. The CDR3 covers 17 residues.

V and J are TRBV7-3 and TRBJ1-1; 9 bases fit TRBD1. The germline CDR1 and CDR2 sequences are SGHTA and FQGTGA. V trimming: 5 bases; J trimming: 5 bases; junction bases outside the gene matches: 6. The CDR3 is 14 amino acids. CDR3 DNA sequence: TGTGCCAGCAGCCCAGGACAGGGGCGGACTGAAGCTTTCTTT. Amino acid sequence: CASSPGQGRTEAFF.

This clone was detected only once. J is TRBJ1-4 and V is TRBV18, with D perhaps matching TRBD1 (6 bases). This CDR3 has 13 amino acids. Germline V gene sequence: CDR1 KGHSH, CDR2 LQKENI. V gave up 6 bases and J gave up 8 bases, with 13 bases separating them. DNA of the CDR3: TGTGCCAGCTCTCTCAGGGGAAGGGAAAAACTGTTTTTT. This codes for CASSLRGREKLFF.

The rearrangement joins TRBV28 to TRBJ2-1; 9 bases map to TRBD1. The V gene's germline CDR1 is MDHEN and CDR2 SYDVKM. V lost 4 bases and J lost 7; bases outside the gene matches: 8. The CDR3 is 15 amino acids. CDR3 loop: CASSSTGGARNEQFF. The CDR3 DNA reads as TGTGCCAGCAGTTCCACAGGGGGCGCACGGAATGAGCAGTTCTTC. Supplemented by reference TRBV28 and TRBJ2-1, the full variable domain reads DVKVTQSSRYLVKRTGEKVFLECVQDMDHENMFWYRQDPGLGLRLIYFSYDVKMKEKGDIPEGYSVSREKKERFSLILESASTNQTSMYLCASSSTGGARNEQFFGPGTRLTVL.

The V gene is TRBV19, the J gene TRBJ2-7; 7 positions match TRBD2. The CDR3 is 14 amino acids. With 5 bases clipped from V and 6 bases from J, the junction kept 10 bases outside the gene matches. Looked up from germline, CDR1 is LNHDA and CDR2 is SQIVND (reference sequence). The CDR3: CASSSQGGSGEQYF. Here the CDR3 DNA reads TGTGCCAGTAGTTCCCAGGGAGGGTCTGGCGAGCAGTACTTC.

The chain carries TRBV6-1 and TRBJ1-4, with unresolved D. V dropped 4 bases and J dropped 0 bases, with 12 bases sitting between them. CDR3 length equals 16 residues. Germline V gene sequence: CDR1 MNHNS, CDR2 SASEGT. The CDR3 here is CASSGLYMTTNEKLFF. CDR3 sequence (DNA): TGTGCCAGCAGTGGGCTTTACATGACAACTAATGAAAAACTGTTTTTT.

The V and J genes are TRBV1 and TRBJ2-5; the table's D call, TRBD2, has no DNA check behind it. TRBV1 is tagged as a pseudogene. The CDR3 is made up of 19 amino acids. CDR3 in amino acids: CTSSQHHHARGAIQETQYF. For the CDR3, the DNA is TGCACCAGCAGCCAACACCACCACGCCCGGGGGGCGATCCAAGAGACCCAGTACTTC.

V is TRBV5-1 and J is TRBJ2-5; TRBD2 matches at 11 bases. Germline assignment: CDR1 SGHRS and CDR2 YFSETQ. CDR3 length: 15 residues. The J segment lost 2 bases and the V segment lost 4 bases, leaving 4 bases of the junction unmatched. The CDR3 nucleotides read TGCGCCAGCAGCACGGGACTAGCGGAACAAGAGACCCAGTACTTC. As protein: CASSTGLAEQETQYF.

The CDR3 coding sequence is TGTGCCAGCAGCAAGGGGCCCTCTGGAAACACCATATATTTT. Translation: CASSKGPSGNTIYF. The chain links TRBV28 to TRBJ1-3; D is perhaps TRBD1 (5 bases). Trimming shortened V by 6 bases and J by 0 bases, and 9 bases separated the two germline ends. Germline CDR1 reads MDHEN; CDR2 reads SYDVKM. The CDR3 totals 14 residues.